This T cell receptor beta chain appears in the sequencing data of a study of OX40 agonist ivuxolimab in advanced cancers. For context, the study as a whole: Ivuxolimab was an agonistic, fully human IgG2 monoclonal antibody directed against OX40 (CD134), a costimulatory receptor. Of the roughly 52 dose-escalation patients, hepatocellular carcinoma was present in roughly 19, melanoma in approximately 15, renal cell carcinoma in 9 and head and neck cancer in 9. Intravenous ivuxolimab was administered to patients every 2 weeks at six dose levels: 0.01, 0.1, 0.3, 1.5, 3 and 10 mg/kg. Partial responses occurred in three dose-escalation patients, of whom one had hepatocellular carcinoma and two had cutaneous melanoma. The paper describes the monotherapy dose-escalation part (N of about 52 patients) of the phase I trial of ivuxolimab. The point of sequencing TCRbeta in the periphery was to test whether ivuxolimab changed TCR sequence diversity and drove clonal T-cell expansion. In the dose-escalation cohort, around four fifths of patients were male, and the mean age was roughly 56 years with a range of roughly 23 to 90. Prior anti-PD-1, anti-PD-L1 or anti-CTLA-4 therapy was permitted, and checkpoint inhibitors had been received by about two fifths of dose-escalation patients. Overall study results and their limits: In the 0.1-3.0 mg/kg groups, partial responders had among the lowest normalized peripheral clonal expansion, particularly in CD8+ T cells. Clonal expansion of both CD4+ and CD8+ blood T cells was observed from baseline to week 6 at doses 0.1 to 3.0 mg/kg. Low levels of normalized T-cell clonal expansion were also seen in some patients who did not respond. After ivuxolimab, CD8+ T cells had more expanded clones than CD4+ T cells on average. Which antigens the clonally expanded peripheral T cells were specific for was not determined.

Patients with autoimmune disease history or receiving systemic immunosuppression were excluded from the trial. Peripheral blood for TCR sequencing was drawn from every dose cohort at baseline, at cycle 4 day 1 and at cycle 7 day 1. The samples were drawn from a first-in-human, open-label, multicenter phase I dose-escalation trial of ivuxolimab. Adults with locally advanced or metastatic melanoma, renal cell carcinoma, hepatocellular carcinoma or head and neck squamous cell carcinoma were enrolled in the trial. Before TCR sequencing, CD4+ and CD8+ T cells were separately sorted from peripheral blood. Genomic DNA was isolated from the sorted cells so that the TCRbeta CDR3 region could be sequenced. The immunoSEQ Assay was used to sequence the TCRbeta CDR3 regions. This is the immuneACCESS table as TCRdb keeps it, with only in-frame sequences that have V and J called. A part of the clones is gone; compared with another copy, unresolved V genes explain less than half, and the rest is unexplained. This sample is represented by about 21,000 clones; around 85% of them were singletons. Around 40% of the sample is held by the ten biggest clonotypes.

CDR3 length: 15 amino acids, cysteine to phenylalanine. The read is trimmed to its CDR3 DNA, 45 bases read in frame from base 1. The germline V gene yields WSHSY for CDR1 and SAAADI for CDR2. Trimming costs V 0 bases and J 8 bases, and their ends lie 14 bases apart. As regards this clone: It has no known antigen specificity. No much larger clonotype is one base removed from it; base qualities were not supplied.

This TCR derives from an adult with an advanced solid tumor such as melanoma, head and neck, liver or kidney cancer. The V gene is TRBV10-2 and the J gene is TRBJ1-5; TRBD1 could be the D gene, as 6 bases match. The material sequenced was CD4+ or CD8+ T cells sorted from blood, taken in a trial of the OX40 agonist ivuxolimab. The nucleotide sequence is given as TGCGCCAGCAGTGAGTCATTGGGGGCGCAGAAGCCCCAGCATTTT. It translates as CASSESLGAQKPQHF.